Reported below is one T cell receptor beta chain. Its antigen remains unidentified. CDR3 length: 12 residues. CDR1 is SGHRS, CDR2 YFSETQ, per germline. Trimming removed 2 bases at V and 9 bases at J, with 11 bases between. Produced via immunoSEQ multiplex PCR; TCRdb's table is partial and in-frame only. The table records about 110,000 clones, 75% to 95% of them present only once. The sample originates from a study of T cell responses to AZD1222 COVID-19 vaccine. The study, taken as a whole, reports: Repertoire sampling happened only post peak T cell response.

The rearrangement uses TRBV5-1 and TRBJ1-1; D not resolved. Sequencing used peripheral blood, obtained 28 days after the second AZD1222 dose. This clonotype was obtained from an adult who received the AZD1222 COVID-19 vaccine. DNA for the CDR3: TGCGCCAGCAGCTTCGACGGTTTTAAAGCTTTCTTT. Translating it yields CASSFDGFKAFF.